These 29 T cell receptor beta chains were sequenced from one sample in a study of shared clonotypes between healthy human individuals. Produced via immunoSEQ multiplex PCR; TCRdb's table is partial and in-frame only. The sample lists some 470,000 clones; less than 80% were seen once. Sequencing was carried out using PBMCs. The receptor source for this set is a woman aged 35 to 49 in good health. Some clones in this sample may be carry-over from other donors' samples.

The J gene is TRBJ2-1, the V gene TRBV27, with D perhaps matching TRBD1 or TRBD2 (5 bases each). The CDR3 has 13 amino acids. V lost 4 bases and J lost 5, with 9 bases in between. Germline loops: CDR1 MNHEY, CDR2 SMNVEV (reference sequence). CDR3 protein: CASSYLGDNEQFF. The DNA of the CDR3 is TGTGCCAGCAGTTATCTGGGGGACAATGAGCAGTTCTTC.

CDR3 bases: TGTGCCATCAGTGACCGACAGGGCAACAACTATGGCTACACCTTC. Protein sequence: CAISDRQGNNYGYTF. The chain carries TRBV10-3 and TRBJ1-2; 7 nucleotides align to TRBD1. The V gene's germline CDR1 is ENHRY and CDR2 SYGVKD. Trimming removed 3 bases from V and 2 bases from J; junction bases left unmatched: 6. This CDR3 has 15 residues.

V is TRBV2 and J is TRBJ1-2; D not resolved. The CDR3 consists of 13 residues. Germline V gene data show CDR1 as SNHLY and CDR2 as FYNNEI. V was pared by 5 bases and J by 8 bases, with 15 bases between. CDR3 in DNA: TGTGCCAGCAGTCTGGACGGAGTAGGGGGCTACACCTTC. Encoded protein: CASSLDGVGGYTF.

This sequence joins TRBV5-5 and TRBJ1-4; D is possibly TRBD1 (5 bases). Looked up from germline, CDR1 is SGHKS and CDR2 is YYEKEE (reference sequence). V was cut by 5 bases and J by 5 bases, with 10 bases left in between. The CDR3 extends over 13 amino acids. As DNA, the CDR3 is TGTGCCAGCAGTACCCAGGGAAATGAAAAACTGTTTTTT. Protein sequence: CASSTQGNEKLFF.

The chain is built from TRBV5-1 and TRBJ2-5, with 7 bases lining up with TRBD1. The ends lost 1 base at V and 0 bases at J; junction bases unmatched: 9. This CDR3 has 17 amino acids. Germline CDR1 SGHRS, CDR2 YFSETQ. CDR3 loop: CASSLNRGSTNQETQYF. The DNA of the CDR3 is TGCGCCAGCAGCTTGAACAGGGGCAGCACCAACCAAGAGACCCAGTACTTC.

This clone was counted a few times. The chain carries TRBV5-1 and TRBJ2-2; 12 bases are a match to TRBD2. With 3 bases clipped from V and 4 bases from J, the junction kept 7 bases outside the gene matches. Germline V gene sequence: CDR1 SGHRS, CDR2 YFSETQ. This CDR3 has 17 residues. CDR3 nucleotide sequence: TGCGCCAGCAGCTGGAGACTAGCGGGAGAAGCCACCGGGGAGCTGTTTTTT. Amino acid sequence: CASSWRLAGEATGELFF.

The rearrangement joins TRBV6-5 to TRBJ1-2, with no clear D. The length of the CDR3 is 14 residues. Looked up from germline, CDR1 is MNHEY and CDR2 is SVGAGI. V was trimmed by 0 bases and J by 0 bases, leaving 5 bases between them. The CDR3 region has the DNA TGTGCCAGCAGTTACTCGATTGCTAACTATGGCTACACCTTC. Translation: CASSYSIANYGYTF.

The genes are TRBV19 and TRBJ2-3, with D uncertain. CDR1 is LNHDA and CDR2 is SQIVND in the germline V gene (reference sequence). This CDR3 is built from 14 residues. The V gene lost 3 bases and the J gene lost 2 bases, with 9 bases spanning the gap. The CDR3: CASSIRQATDTQYF. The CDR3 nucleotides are TGTGCCAGTAGTATCCGGCAGGCCACAGATACGCAGTATTTT.

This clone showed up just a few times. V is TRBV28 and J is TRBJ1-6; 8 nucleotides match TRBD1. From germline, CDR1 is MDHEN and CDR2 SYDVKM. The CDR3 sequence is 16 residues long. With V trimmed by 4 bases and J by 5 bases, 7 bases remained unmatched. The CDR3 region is CASSSLDRVDNSPLHF. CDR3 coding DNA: TGTGCCAGCAGTTCCTTGGACAGGGTGGATAATTCACCCCTCCACTTT.

CDR3 DNA: TGTGCCAGCAGTTTGTCACAGGGGGCCGGGGAAAAACTGTTTTTT. This codes for CASSLSQGAGEKLFF. This chain links TRBV27 with TRBJ1-4, with 9 bases fitting TRBD1. The length of the CDR3 is 15 residues. Germline V gene data show CDR1 as MNHEY and CDR2 as SMNVEV (reference sequence). The V and J ends lost 3 bases and 8 bases, in that order; junction bases with no gene match: 7.

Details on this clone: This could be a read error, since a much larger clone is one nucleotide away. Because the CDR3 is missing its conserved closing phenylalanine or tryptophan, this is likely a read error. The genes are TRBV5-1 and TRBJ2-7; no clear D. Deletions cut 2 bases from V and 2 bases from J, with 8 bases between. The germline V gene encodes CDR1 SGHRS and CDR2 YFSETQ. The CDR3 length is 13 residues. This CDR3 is CASSFSSTYEQYS. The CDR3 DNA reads TGCGCCAGCAGCTTTAGCTCGACCTACGAGCAGTACTCC.

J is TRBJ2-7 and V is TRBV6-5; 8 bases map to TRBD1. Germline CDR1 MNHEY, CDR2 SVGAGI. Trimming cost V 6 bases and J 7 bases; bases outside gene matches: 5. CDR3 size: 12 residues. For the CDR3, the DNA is TGTGCCAGCAGCCGGACAGGGCAAGAGCAGTACTTC. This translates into CASSRTGQEQYF.

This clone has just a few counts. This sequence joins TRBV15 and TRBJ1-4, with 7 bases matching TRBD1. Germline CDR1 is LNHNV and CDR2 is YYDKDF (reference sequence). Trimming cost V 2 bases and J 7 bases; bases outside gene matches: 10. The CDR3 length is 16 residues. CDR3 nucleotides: TGTGCCACCAGCAGACCGCACAACAGGGACAGTGAAAAACTGTTTTTT. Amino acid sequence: CATSRPHNRDSEKLFF.

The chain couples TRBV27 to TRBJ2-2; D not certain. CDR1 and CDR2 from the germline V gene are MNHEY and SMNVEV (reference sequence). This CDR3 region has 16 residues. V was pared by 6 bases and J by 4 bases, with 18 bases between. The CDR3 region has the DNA TGTGCCAGCAGCTCTGTGGGCGGCCCGAGCACCGGGGAGCTGTTTTTT. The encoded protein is CASSSVGGPSTGELFF.

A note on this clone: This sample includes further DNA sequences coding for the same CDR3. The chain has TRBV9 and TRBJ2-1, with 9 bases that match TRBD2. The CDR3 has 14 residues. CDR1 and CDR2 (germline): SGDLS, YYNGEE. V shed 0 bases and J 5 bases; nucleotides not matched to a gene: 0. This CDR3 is CASSVGLADNEQFF. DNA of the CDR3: TGTGCCAGCAGCGTAGGACTAGCGGACAATGAGCAGTTCTTC.

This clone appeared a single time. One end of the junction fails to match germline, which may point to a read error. The CDR3: CAWSAMDTPNF. The CDR3 DNA reads as TGTGCCTGGAGTGCCATGGACACCCCAAACTTC. The gene calls are TRBV30 and TRBJ2-7, with D maybe TRBD1 (5 bases). The CDR3 consists of 11 residues. The V gene's germline CDR1 is GTSNPN and CDR2 SVGIG (reference sequence).

CDR3 loop: CASSLEYRRLFF. CDR3 DNA: TGTGCCAGCAGCTTAGAGTACCGGCGGCTGTTCTTC. The chain has TRBV11-2 and TRBJ2-1, with D hard to call. There are 12 residues in the CDR3. The V gene's germline CDR1 is SGHAT and CDR2 FQNNGV. The ends were cut back, 0 bases at V and 15 bases at J, with 12 bases in the middle.

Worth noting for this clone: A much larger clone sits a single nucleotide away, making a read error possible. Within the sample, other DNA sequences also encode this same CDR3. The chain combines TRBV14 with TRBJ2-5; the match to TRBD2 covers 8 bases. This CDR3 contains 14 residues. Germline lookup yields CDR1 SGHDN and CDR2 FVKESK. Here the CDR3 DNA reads TGCGCCAGCAGCCAAAGACTAGCGCCAGAGACCCAGTACTTC. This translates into CASSQRLAPETQYF.

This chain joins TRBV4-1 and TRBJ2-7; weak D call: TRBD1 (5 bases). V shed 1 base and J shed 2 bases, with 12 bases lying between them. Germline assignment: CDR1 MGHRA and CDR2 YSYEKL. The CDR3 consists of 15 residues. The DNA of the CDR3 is TGCGCCAGCAGCCAAGGATCTAGGGGTCCCTACGAGCAGTACTTC. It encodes CASSQGSRGPYEQYF.

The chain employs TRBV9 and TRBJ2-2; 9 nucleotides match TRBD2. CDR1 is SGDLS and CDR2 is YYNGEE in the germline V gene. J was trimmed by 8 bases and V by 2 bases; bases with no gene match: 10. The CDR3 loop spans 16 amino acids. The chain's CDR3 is CASSVTLAGSEGELFF. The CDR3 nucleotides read TGTGCCAGCAGCGTGACCCTAGCGGGGAGTGAGGGGGAGCTGTTTTTT. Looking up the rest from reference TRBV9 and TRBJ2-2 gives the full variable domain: DSGVTQTPKHLITATGQRVTLRCSPRSGDLSVYWYQQSLDQGLQFLIQYYNGEERAKGNILERFSAQQFPDLHSELNLSSLELGDSALYFCASSVTLAGSEGELFFGEGSRLTVL.

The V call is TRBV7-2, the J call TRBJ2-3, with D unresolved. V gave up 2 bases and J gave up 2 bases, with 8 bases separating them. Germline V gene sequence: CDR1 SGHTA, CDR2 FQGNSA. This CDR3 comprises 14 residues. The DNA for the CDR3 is TGTGCCAGCAGCTTAAGCTACCTCACAGATACGCAGTATTTT. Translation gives CASSLSYLTDTQYF.

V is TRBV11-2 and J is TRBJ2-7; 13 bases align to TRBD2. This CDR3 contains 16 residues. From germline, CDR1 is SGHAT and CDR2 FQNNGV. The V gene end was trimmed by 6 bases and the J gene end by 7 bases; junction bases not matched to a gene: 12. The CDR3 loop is CASRPAGLAGVGEQYF. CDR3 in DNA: TGTGCCAGCAGACCAGCCGGACTAGCGGGAGTGGGTGAGCAGTACTTC.

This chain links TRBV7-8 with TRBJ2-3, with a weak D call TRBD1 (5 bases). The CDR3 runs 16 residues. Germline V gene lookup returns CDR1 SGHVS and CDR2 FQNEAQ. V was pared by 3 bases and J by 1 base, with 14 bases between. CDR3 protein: CASSLVRLGRTDTQYF. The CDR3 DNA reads TGTGCCAGCAGCTTGGTACGTTTGGGGCGCACAGATACGCAGTATTTT.

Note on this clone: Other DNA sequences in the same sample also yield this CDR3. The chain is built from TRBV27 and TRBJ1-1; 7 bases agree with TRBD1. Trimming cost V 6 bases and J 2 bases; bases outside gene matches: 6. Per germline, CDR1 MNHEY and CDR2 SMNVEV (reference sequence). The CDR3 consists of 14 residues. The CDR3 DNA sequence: TGTGCCAGCAGCCCTGACAGGGTCAACACTGAAGCTTTCTTT. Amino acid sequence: CASSPDRVNTEAFF.

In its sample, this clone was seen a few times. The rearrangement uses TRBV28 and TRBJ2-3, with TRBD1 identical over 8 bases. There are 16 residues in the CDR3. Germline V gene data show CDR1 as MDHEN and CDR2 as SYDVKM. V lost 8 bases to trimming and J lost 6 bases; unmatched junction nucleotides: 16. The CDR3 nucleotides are TGTGCCAGCGACCCGAGCCCCGGGACAGGCTTCGATACGCAGTATTTT. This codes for CASDPSPGTGFDTQYF.

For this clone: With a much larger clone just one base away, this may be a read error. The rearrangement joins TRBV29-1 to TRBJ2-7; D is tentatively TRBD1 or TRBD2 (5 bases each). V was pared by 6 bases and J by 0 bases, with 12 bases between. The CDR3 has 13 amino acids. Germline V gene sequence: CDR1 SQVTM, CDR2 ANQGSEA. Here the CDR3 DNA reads TGCAGCGTCATCCGGGACCCCTCCTACGAGCAGTACTTC. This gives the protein CSVIRDPSYEQYF.

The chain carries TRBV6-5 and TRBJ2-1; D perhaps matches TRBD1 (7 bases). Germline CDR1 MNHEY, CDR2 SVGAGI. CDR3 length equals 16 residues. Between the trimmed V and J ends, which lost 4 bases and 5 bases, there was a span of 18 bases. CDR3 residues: CASSSQDREVHNEQFF. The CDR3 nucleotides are TGTGCCAGCAGTTCCCAAGACAGGGAGGTTCACAATGAGCAGTTCTTC.

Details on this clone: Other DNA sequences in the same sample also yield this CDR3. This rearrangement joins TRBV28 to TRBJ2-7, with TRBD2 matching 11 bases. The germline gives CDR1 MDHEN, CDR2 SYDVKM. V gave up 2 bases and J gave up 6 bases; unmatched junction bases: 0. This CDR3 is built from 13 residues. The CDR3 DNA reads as TGTGCCAGCAGTTTACTAGCGGGAGGCGAGCAGTACTTC. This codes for CASSLLAGGEQYF.

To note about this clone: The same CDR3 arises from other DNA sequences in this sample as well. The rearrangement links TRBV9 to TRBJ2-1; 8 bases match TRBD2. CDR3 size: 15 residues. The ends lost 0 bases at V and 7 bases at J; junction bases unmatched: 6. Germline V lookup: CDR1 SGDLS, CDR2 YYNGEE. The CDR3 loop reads CASSVAGGPSNEQFF. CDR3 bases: TGTGCCAGCAGCGTAGCGGGAGGGCCATCGAATGAGCAGTTCTTC.